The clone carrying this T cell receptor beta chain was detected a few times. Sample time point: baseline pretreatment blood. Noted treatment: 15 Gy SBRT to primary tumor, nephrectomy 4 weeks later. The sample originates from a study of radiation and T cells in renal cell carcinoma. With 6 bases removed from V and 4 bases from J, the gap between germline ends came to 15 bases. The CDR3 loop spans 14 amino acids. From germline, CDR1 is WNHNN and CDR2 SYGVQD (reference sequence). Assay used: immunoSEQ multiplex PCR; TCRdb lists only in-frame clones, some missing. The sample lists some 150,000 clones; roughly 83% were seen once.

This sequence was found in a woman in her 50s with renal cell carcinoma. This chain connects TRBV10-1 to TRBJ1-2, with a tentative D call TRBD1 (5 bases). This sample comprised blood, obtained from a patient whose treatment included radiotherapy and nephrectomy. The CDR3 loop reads CASSPDGTPYGYTF. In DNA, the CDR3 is TGCGCCAGCAGCCCAGATGGGACCCCCTATGGCTACACCTTC.